This T cell receptor (beta chain) was profiled in a study of OX40 agonist ivuxolimab in advanced cancers. This clone was observed a single time. Clones were read by immunoSEQ multiplex PCR, and TCRdb kept only the in-frame ones, dropping some. Of about 120,000 clones in the sample, 93% are singletons; the top ten hold approximately 0.15%. Germline V gene data show CDR1 as SGHVS and CDR2 as FNYEAQ. This CDR3 comprises 13 residues. Deletions cut 5 bases from V and 4 bases from J, with 10 bases between. The chain links TRBV7-6 to TRBJ2-3; maybe TRBD2 (5 bases). The TCR sequence derives from an adult with an advanced solid tumor such as melanoma, head and neck, liver or kidney cancer. This material consisted of CD4+ or CD8+ T cells sorted from blood, taken in a trial of the OX40 agonist ivuxolimab. CDR3 residues: CASSRDLPDTQYF. DNA of the CDR3: TGTGCCAGCAGCCGGGATCTCCCAGATACGCAGTATTTT.